This T cell receptor beta chain emerged from a study of control samples from healthy donors and cancer patients. Only in-frame clones appear in the TCRdb table, and some are missing; sequencing was by immunoSEQ multiplex PCR. The sample consists of about 73,000 clones, roughly 86% of them appearing once. With V trimmed by 4 bases and J by 4 bases, 5 bases remained unmatched. CDR1 LNHDA and CDR2 SQIVND come from the germline V gene (reference sequence). The CDR3 length is 14 residues. The receptor comes from a man in his 60s with lung cancer. Sequenced input: PBMCs. This chain links TRBV19 with TRBJ2-5; 8 bases map to TRBD1. The DNA of the CDR3 is TGTGCCAGTAGTAAGGCAGGGGGCACAGAGACCCAGTACTTC. Translated, it gives CASSKAGGTETQYF. Looking up the rest from reference TRBV19 and TRBJ2-5 gives the full variable domain: DGGITQSPKYLFRKEGQNVTLSCEQNLNHDAMYWYRQDPGQGLRLIYYSQIVNDFQKGDIAEGYSVSREKKESFPLTVTSAQKNPTAFYLCASSKAGGTETQYFGPGTRLLVL.